Listed below are T cell receptor beta chains from one sample, sequenced in a study of control samples from healthy donors and cancer patients. The assay was immunoSEQ multiplex PCR, and TCRdb's table has in-frame clones only and misses some. The sample lists under 200,000 clones; 91% were seen once. Sequencing was carried out using blood. The source of these receptors is a young woman in good health. Each CDR3 is given with its conserved first and last residue. D genes are given only for firm matches.

D gene: TRBD1
V gene: TRBV9
J gene: TRBJ2-2
CDR3 protein: CASSGGQGRTGELFF

D gene: TRBD2
V gene: TRBV9
J gene: TRBJ2-1
CDR3 protein: CASSVAGTSGNNEQFF

D gene: NA
V gene: TRBV28
J gene: TRBJ1-5
CDR3 protein: CASRVSNQPQHF

D gene: NA
V gene: TRBV6-5
J gene: TRBJ1-2
CDR3 protein: CASSYFGDDYGYTF

D gene: NA
V gene: TRBV6-4
J gene: TRBJ2-7
CDR3 protein: CASSGPGTDYEQYF

D gene: NA
V gene: TRBV21-1
J gene: TRBJ1-2
CDR3 protein: CASSTRQGGLYGYTF

D gene: NA
V gene: TRBV28
J gene: TRBJ1-2
CDR3 protein: CASSRYREGYTF

D gene: TRBD2
V gene: TRBV6-4
J gene: TRBJ2-1
CDR3 protein: CASSDAGGGDEQFF

D gene: NA
V gene: TRBV6-2/TRBV6-3
J gene: TRBJ1-4
CDR3 protein: CASSKGTGSGKLFF

D gene: TRBD2
V gene: TRBV7-2
J gene: TRBJ2-7
CDR3 protein: CASSLDSGRAGEQYF

D gene: NA
V gene: TRBV7-9
J gene: TRBJ1-1
CDR3 protein: CASSLTGTMNTEAFF

D gene: NA
V gene: TRBV18
J gene: TRBJ2-3
CDR3 protein: CASSPLATDTQYF

D gene: TRBD1
V gene: TRBV7-2
J gene: TRBJ2-3
CDR3 protein: CASSSRQGPDTQYF

D gene: TRBD2
V gene: TRBV7-2
J gene: TRBJ2-7
CDR3 protein: CASSLAGTGGSYEQYF

D gene: NA
V gene: TRBV4-1
J gene: TRBJ1-6
CDR3 protein: CASSQVPPIYNSPLHF

D gene: TRBD2
V gene: TRBV13
J gene: TRBJ2-5
CDR3 protein: CASSFGLAGALETQYF

D gene: TRBD1
V gene: TRBV5-1
J gene: TRBJ1-4
CDR3 protein: CASSLATIQGKLFF

D gene: TRBD2
V gene: TRBV6-4
J gene: TRBJ2-1
CDR3 protein: CASSEGLAGNNEQFF

D gene: NA
V gene: TRBV5-1
J gene: TRBJ1-4
CDR3 protein: CASSFLSTPNEKLFF

D gene: TRBD1
V gene: TRBV28
J gene: TRBJ2-5
CDR3 protein: CASSFTRTGGRETQYF

D gene: TRBD2
V gene: TRBV5-6
J gene: TRBJ2-3
CDR3 protein: CASSLAGGRMTQYF

D gene: TRBD2
V gene: TRBV5-1
J gene: TRBJ2-5
CDR3 protein: CASSFPSGGAGETQYF

D gene: TRBD1
V gene: TRBV2
J gene: TRBJ2-3
CDR3 protein: CASRDRDLTDTQYF

D gene: NA
V gene: TRBV9
J gene: TRBJ1-2
CDR3 protein: CASSVEAVGNYGYTF

D gene: TRBD1
V gene: TRBV12-5
J gene: TRBJ2-5
CDR3 protein: CASGLGGQGQETQYF

D gene: NA
V gene: TRBV3-1/TRBV3-2
J gene: TRBJ2-3
CDR3 protein: CASSRLGGRADTQYF

D gene: TRBD2
V gene: TRBV11-2
J gene: TRBJ2-7
CDR3 protein: CASSFGTSGAYEQYF

D gene: NA
V gene: TRBV27
J gene: TRBJ1-5
CDR3 protein: CASRDGGGRSNQPQHF

D gene: TRBD1
V gene: TRBV18
J gene: TRBJ1-1
CDR3 protein: CASSGQGRNTEAFF

D gene: TRBD2
V gene: TRBV9
J gene: TRBJ2-1
CDR3 protein: CASSVAGGDNEQFF

D gene: NA
V gene: TRBV6-5
J gene: TRBJ2-7
CDR3 protein: CASSYGQSYEQYF

D gene: NA
V gene: TRBV27
J gene: TRBJ2-2
CDR3 protein: CASSSGMYTGELFF

D gene: NA
V gene: TRBV15
J gene: TRBJ2-4
CDR3 protein: CATSRGGVNIQYF

D gene: TRBD1
V gene: TRBV18
J gene: TRBJ2-2
CDR3 protein: CASSPDRAGELFF

D gene: NA
V gene: TRBV7-2
J gene: TRBJ2-3
CDR3 protein: CASSPRESTDTQYF

D gene: NA
V gene: TRBV4-1
J gene: TRBJ2-1
CDR3 protein: CASSQGRESYNEQFF